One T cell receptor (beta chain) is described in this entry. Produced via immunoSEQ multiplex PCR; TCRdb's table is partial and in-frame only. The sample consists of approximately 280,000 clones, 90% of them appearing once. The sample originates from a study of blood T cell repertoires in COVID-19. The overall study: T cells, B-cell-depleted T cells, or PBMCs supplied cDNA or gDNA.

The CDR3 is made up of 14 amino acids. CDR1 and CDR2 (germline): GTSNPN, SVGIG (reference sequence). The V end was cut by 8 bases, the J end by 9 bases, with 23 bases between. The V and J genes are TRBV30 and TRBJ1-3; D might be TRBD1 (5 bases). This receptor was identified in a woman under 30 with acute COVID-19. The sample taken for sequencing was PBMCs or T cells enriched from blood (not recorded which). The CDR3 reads CARSSGGLGGTIYF. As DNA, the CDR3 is TGTGCCCGATCGTCGGGGGGACTCGGGGGCACCATATATTTT.